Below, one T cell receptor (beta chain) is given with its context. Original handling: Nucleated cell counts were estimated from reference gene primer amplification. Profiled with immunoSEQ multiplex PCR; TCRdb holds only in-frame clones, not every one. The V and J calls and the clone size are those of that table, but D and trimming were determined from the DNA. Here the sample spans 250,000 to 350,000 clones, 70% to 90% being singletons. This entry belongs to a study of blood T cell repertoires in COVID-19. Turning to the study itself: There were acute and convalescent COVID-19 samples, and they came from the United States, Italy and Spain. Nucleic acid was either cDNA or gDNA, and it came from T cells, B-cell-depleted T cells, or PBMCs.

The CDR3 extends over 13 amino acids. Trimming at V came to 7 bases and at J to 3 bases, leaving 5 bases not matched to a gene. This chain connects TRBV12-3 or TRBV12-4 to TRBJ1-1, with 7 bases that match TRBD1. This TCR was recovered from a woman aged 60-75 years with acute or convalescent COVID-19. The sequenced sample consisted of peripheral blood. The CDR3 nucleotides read TGTGCCAGCAAGAGGGACAGATACACTGAAGCTTTCTTT. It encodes CASKRDRYTEAFF.